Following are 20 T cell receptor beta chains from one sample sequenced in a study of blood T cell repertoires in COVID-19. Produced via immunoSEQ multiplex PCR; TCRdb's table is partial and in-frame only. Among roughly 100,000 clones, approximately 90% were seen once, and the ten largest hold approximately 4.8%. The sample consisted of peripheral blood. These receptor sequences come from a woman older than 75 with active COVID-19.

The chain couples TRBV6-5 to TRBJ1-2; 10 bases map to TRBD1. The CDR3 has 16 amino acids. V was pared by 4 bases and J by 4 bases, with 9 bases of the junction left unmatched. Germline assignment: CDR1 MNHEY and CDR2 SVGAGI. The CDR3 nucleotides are TGTGCCAGCAGTTTCTCCGGGACAGGGGTTTTCTATGGCTACACCTTC. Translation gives CASSFSGTGVFYGYTF.

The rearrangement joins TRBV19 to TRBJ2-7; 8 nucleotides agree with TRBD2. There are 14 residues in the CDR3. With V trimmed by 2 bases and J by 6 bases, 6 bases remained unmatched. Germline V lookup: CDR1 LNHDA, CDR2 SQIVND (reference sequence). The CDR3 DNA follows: TGTGCCAGTAGTATAACCGGGAGGGCTCGCGAGCAGTACTTC. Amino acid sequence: CASSITGRAREQYF.

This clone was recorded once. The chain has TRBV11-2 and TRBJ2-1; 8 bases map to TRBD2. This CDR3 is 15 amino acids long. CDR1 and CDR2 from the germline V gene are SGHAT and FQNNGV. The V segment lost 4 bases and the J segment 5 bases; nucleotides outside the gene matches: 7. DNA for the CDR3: TGTGCCAGCAGCTCCCCCGGGACTAGTAACAATGAGCAGTTCTTC. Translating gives CASSSPGTSNNEQFF. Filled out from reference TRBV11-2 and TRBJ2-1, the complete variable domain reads EAGVAQSPRYKIIEKRQSVAFWCNPISGHATLYWYQQILGQGPKLLIQFQNNGVVDDSQLPKDRFSAERLKGVDSTLKIQPAKLEDSAVYLCASSSPGTSNNEQFFGPGTRLTVL.

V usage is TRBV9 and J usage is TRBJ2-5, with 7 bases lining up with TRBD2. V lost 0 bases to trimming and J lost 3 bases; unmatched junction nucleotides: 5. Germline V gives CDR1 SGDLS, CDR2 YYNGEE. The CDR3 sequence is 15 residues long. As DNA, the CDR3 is TGTGCCAGCAGCGTAGTCGGGGGAGGGGAAGAGACCCAGTACTTC. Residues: CASSVVGGGEETQYF.

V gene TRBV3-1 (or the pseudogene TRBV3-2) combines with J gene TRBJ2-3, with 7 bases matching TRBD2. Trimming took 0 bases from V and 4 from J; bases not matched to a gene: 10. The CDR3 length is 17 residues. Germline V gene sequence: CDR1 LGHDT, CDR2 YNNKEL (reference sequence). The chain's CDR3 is CASSQDFAGAAPDTQYF. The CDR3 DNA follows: TGTGCCAGCAGCCAAGATTTTGCGGGAGCTGCGCCAGATACGCAGTATTTT.

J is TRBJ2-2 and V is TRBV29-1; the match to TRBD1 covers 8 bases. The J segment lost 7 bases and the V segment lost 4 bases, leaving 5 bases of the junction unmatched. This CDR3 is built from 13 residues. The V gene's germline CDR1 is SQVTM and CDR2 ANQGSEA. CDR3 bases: TGCAGCGTTGGCAGGGGGCACGGCGGGGAGCTGTTTTTT. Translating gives CSVGRGHGGELFF.

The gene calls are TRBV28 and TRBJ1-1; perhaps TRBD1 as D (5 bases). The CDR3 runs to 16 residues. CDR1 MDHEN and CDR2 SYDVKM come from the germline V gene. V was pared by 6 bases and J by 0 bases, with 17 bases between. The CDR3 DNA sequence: TGTGCCAGCAGCGTAGGCGGGGCAACCATGAACACTGAAGCTTTCTTT. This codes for CASSVGGATMNTEAFF.

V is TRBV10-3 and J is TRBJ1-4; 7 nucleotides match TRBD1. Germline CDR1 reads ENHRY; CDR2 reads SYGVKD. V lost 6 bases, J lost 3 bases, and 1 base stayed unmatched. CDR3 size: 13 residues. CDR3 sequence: CAISGTANEKLFF. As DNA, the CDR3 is TGTGCCATCAGCGGGACAGCTAATGAAAAACTGTTTTTT.

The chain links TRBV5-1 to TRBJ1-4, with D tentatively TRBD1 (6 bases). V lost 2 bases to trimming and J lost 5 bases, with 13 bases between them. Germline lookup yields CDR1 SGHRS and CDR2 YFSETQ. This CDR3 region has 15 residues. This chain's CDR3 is CASSFLQGGNEKLFF. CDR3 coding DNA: TGCGCCAGCAGCTTCCTACAGGGTGGAAATGAAAAACTGTTTTTT.

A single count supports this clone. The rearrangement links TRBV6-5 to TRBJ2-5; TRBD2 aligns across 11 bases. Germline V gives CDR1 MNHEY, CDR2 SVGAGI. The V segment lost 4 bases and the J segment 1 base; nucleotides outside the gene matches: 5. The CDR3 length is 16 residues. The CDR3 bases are TGTGCCAGCAGTTCCTTAGCGGGAGGGGGCCAAGAGACCCAGTACTTC. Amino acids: CASSSLAGGGQETQYF.

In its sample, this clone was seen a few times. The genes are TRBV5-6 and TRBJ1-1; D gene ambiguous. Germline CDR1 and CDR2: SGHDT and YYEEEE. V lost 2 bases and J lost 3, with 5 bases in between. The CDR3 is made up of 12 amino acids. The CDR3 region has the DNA TGTGCCAGCAGCTTCCAGGACACTGAAGCTTTCTTT. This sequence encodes CASSFQDTEAFF.

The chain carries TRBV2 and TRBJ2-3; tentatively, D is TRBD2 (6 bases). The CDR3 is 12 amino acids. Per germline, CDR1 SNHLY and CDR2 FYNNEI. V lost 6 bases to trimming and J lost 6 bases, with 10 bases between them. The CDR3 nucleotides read TGTGCCAGCAGCTCGGGGAGGGATACGCAGTATTTT. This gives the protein CASSSGRDTQYF. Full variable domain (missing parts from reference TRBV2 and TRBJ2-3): EPEVTQTPSHQVTQMGQEVILRCVPISNHLYFYWYRQILGQKVEFLVSFYNNEISEKSEIFDDQFSVERPDGSNFTLKIRSTKLEDSAMYFCASSSGRDTQYFGPGTRLTVL.

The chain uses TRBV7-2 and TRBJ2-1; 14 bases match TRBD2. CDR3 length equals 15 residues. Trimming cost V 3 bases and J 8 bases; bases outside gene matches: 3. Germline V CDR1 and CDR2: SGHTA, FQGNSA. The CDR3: CASSFQTSGRDEQFF. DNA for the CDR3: TGTGCCAGCAGCTTCCAGACTAGCGGGAGGGATGAGCAGTTCTTC.

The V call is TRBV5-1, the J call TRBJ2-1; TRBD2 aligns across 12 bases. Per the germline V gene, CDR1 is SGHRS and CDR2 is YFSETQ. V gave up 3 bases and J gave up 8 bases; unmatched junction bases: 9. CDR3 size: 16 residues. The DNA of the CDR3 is TGCGCCAGCAGCTACCTGACTAGCGGGAGTGTGGATGAGCAGTTCTTC. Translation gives CASSYLTSGSVDEQFF.

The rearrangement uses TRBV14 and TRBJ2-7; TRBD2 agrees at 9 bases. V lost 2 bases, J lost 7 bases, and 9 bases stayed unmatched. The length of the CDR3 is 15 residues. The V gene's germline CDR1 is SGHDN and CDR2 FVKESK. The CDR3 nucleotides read TGTGCCAGCAGCCAACATAGCGGGAGCCGGGGGGAGCAGTACTTC. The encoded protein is CASSQHSGSRGEQYF.

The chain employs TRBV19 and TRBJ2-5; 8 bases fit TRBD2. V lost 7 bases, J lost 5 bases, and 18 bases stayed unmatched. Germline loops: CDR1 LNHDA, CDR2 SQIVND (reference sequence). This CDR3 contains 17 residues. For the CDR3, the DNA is TGTGCCAGTAATTCTCCTCGGCGGAGCGGGAGTTCGGAGACCCAGTACTTC. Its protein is CASNSPRRSGSSETQYF.

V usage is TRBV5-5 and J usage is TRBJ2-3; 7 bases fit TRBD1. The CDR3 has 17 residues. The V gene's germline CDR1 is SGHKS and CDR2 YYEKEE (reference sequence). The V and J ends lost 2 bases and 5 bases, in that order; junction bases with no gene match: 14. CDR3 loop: CASSFPRTGASGDTQYF. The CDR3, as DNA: TGTGCCAGCAGCTTTCCGAGAACAGGGGCCTCAGGAGATACGCAGTATTTT.

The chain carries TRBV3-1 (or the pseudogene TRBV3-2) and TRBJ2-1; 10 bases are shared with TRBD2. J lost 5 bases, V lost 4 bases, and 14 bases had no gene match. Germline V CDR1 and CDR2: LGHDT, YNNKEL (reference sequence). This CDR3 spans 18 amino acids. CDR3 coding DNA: TGTGCCAGCAGCCCCACCCCACCTAGCGGGAGCGTCAACAATGAGCAGTTCTTC. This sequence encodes CASSPTPPSGSVNNEQFF.

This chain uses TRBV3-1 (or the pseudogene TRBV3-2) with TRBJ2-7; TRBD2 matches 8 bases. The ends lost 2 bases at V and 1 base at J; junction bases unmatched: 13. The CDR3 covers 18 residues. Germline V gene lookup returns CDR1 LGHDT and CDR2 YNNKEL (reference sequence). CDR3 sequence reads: CASSQRRAGVMLSYEQYF. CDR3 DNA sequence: TGTGCCAGCAGCCAACGGAGAGCGGGAGTTATGCTATCCTACGAGCAGTACTTC.

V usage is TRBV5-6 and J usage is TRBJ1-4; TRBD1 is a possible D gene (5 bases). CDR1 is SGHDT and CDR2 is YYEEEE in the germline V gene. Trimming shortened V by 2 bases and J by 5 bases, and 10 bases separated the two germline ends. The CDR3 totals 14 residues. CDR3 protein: CASSFLQGNEKLFF. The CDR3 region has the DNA TGTGCCAGCAGCTTTCTTCAGGGCAATGAAAAACTGTTTTTT.